This T cell receptor (beta chain) was observed in a study of post-analysis software for immune sequencing data. On the study more broadly: Recorded subtypes: relapsing-remitting, secondary progressive, progressive-relapsing; some patients unannotated.

The V end was cut by 1 base, the J end by 6 bases, with 16 bases between. This CDR3 has 16 amino acids. CDR1 is SEHNR and CDR2 is FQNEAQ in the germline V gene (reference sequence). In this sample, this clonotype turned up a few times. Its antigen is unknown. Carried by the TCR beta cDNA libraries were unique molecular identifiers. Once about 0.95 to 10 million T cells were used, roughly 490,000 cDNA molecules resulted. Using its own MiXCR run on the PCR reads, TCRdb lists one record per CDR3 protein. This sample carries hundreds of thousands of distinct CDR3 sequences, approximately 60% of them seen once, and the ten largest clones take over 9%. Regarding the study as a whole: Strong same-batch co-clustering of samples appeared with F measure clustering. TRBV5-6, TRBV5-1 and TRBV20-1 belonged to a set of a few TRBV segments that were more frequent in patients than controls. There was significantly lower normalized Chao1 diversity in multiple sclerosis patients than in controls.

This TCR derives from a girl aged 2-10 years with multiple sclerosis. V is TRBV7-9 and J is TRBJ1-5; D perhaps matches TRBD1 (5 bases). The specimen sequenced was blood. The CDR3 spells CASSLVGEVPIQPQHF. The DNA of the CDR3 is TGTGCCAGCAGCTTAGTGGGGGAAGTACCCATTCAGCCCCAGCATTTT.